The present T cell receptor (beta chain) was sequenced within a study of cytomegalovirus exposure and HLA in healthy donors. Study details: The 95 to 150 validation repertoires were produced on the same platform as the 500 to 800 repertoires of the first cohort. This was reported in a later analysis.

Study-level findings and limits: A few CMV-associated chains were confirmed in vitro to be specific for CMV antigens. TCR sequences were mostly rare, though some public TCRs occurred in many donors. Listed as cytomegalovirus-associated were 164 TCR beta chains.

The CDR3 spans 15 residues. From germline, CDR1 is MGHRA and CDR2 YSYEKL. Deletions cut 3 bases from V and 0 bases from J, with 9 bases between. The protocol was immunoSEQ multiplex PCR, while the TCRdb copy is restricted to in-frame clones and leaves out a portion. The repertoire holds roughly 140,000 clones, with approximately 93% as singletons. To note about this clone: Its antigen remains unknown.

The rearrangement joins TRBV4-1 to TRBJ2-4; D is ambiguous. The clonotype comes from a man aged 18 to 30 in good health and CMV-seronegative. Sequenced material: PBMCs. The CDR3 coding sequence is TGCGCCAGCAGCCAGCGACTCGGAGCCAAAAACATTCAGTACTTC. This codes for CASSQRLGAKNIQYF.